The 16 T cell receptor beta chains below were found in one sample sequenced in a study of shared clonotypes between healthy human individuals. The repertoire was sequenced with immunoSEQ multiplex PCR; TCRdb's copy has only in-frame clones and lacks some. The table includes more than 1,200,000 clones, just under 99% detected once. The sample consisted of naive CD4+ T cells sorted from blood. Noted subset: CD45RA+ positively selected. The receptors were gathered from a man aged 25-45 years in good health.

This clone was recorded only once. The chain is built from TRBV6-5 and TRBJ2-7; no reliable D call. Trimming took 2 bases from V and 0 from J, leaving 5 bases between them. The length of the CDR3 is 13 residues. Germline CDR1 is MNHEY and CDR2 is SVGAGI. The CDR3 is CASSYMGSYEQYF. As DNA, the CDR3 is TGTGCCAGCAGTTACATGGGCTCCTACGAGCAGTACTTC.

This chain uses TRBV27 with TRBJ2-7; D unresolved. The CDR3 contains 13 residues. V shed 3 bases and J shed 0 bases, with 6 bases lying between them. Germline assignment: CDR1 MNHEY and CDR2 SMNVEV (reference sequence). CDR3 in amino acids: CASSFASSYEQYF. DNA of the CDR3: TGTGCCAGCAGTTTCGCCAGCTCCTACGAGCAGTACTTC.

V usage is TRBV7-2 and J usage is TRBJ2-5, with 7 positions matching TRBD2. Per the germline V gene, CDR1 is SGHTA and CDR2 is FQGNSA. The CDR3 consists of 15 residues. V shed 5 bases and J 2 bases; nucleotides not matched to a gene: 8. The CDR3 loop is CASSRISGNQETQYF. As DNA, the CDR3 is TGTGCCAGCAGCCGGATCAGCGGGAATCAAGAGACCCAGTACTTC.

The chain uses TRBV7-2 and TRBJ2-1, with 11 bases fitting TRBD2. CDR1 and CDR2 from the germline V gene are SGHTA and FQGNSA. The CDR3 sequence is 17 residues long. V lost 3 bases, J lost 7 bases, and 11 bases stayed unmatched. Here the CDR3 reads CASSFATSGSNVNEQFF. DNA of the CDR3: TGTGCCAGCAGCTTTGCCACTAGCGGGAGTAATGTGAATGAGCAGTTCTTC.

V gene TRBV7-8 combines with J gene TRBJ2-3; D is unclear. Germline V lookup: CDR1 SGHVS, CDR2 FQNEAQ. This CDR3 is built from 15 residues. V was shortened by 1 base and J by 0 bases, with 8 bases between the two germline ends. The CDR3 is CASSLGWPSTDTQYF. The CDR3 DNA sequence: TGTGCCAGCAGCTTAGGGTGGCCTAGCACAGATACGCAGTATTTT.

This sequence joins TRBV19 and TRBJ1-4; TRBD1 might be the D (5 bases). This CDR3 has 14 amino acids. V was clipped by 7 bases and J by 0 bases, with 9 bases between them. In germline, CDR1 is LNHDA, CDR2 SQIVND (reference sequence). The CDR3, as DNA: TGTGCCAGTAACTTGGGGGCAACTAATGAAAAACTGTTTTTT. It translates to CASNLGATNEKLFF.

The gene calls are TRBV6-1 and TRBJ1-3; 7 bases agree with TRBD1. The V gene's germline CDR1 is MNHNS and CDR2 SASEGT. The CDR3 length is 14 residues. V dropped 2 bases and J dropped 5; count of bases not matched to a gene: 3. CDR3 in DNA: TGTGCCAGCAGTGAAAGACAGGGTAGAAACACCATATATTTT. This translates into CASSERQGRNTIYF.

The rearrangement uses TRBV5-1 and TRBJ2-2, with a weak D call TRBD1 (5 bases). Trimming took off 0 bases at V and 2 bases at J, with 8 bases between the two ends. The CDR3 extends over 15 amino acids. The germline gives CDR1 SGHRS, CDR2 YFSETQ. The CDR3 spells CASSLGQTNTGELFF. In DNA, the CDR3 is TGCGCCAGCAGCTTGGGACAGACCAACACCGGGGAGCTGTTTTTT.

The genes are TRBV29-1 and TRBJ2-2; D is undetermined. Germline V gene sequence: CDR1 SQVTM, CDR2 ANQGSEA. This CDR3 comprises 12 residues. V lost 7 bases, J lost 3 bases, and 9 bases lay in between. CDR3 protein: CSAPTHTGELFF. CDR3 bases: TGCAGCGCACCCACCCACACCGGGGAGCTGTTTTTT.

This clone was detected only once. This chain's CDR3 is CASSKASGRFHEQFF. CDR3 DNA: TGTGCCAGTAGTAAGGCTAGCGGGAGATTCCATGAGCAGTTCTTC. V gene TRBV19 combines with J gene TRBJ2-1, with 10 bases fitting TRBD2. The CDR3 is made up of 15 amino acids. Per the germline V gene, CDR1 is LNHDA and CDR2 is SQIVND (reference sequence). The V gene end was trimmed by 4 bases and the J gene end by 8 bases; junction bases not matched to a gene: 8.

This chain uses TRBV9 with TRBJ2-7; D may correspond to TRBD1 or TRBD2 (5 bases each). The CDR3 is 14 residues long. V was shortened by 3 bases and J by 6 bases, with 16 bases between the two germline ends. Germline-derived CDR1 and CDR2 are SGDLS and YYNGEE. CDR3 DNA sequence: TGTGCCAGCAGCGCCGGGACCCTGGCGGGCGAGCAGTACTTC. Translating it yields CASSAGTLAGEQYF.

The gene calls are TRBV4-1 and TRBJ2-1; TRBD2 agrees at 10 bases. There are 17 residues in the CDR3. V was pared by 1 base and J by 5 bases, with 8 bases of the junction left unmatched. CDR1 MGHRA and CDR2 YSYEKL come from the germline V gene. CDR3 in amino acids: CASSQAPLAGAHNEQFF. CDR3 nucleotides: TGCGCCAGCAGCCAAGCCCCGCTAGCGGGAGCCCACAATGAGCAGTTCTTC.

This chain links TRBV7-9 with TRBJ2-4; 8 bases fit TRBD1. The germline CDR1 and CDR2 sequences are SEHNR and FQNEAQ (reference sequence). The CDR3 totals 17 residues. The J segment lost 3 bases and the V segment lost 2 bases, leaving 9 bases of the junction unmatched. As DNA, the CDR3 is TGTGCCAGCAGCTTAACGCAGGGGGCCCCAATCAAAAACATTCAGTACTTC. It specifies CASSLTQGAPIKNIQYF.

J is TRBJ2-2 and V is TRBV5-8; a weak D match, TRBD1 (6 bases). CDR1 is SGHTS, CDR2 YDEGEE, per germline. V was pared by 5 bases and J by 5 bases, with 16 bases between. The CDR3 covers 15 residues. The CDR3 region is CASRRDRLVTGELFF. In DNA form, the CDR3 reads TGTGCCAGCAGGAGAGACAGGCTCGTGACCGGGGAGCTGTTTTTT.

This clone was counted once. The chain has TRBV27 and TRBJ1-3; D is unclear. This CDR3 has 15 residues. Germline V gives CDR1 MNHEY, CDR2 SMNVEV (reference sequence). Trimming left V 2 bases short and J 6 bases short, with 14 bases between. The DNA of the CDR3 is TGTGCCAGCAGTTTAGCAGGTTTACCGGTAAACACCATATATTTT. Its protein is CASSLAGLPVNTIYF.

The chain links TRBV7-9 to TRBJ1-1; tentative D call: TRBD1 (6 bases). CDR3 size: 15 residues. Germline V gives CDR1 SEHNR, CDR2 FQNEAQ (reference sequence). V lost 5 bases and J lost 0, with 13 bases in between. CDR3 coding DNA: TGTGCCAGCAGCCCGTCCGACAGGCTGAACACTGAAGCTTTCTTT. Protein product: CASSPSDRLNTEAFF.